Listed below are T cell receptor beta chains from one sample, sequenced in a study of CD4+ T cells in melanoma. Assay used: immunoSEQ multiplex PCR; TCRdb lists only in-frame clones, some missing. The sample records approximately 16,000 clones, roughly 84% being singletons. The sequenced sample consisted of cells from a culture (not recorded whether cultured in vitro). The receptors come from a human donor with melanoma. The CDR3 runs from the conserved cysteine through the conserved F or W. The order of the fields is clone size, J gene, D gene, V gene, CDR3 DNA, CDR3 protein. A D gene is named only where the DNA matches it firmly. Size is omitted from some rows. Given values are once, few, many or a class for expanded clones.

size: .
J: TRBJ1-3
D: .
V: TRBV2
DNA: TGTGCCAGCAGGCGGACCAGGGGAGCTGGAAACACCATATATTTT
CDR3: CASRRTRGAGNTIYF

size: .
J: TRBJ2-1
D: .
V: TRBV5-4
DNA: TGTGCCAGCAGCCCTCGGGTGGTGGGGACAAAACGCGATGAGCAGTTCTTC
CDR3: CASSPRVVGTKRDEQFF

size: .
J: TRBJ1-2
D: .
V: TRBV19
DNA: TGTGCCAGTAGGGAAGACAGGCGTTATGGCTACACCTTC
CDR3: CASREDRRYGYTF

size: .
J: TRBJ2-5
D: .
V: TRBV5-1
DNA: TGCGCCAGCAGCTTGAAGGTGGGGAACGGAGAGACCCAGTACTTC
CDR3: CASSLKVGNGETQYF

size: few
J: TRBJ1-1
D: .
V: TRBV5-1
DNA: TGCGCCAGCAGCCCCGGCGGGGGTTTCGACACTGAAGCTTTCTTT
CDR3: CASSPGGGFDTEAFF

size: .
J: TRBJ2-1
D: .
V: TRBV10-3
DNA: TGTGCCATCAGTGAGCTCGGGACTGAGCAGTTCTTC
CDR3: CAISELGTEQFF

size: .
J: TRBJ2-5
D: TRBD2
V: TRBV7-8
DNA: TGTGCCAGCAGCGCCCGACTAGCGGGGGAAGAGACCCAGTACTTC
CDR3: CASSARLAGEETQYF

size: once
J: TRBJ1-2
D: TRBD1
V: TRBV7-3
DNA: TGTGCCAGCAGCTTAAGAGGCCGGACAGGGGGCGACTATGGCTACACCTTC
CDR3: CASSLRGRTGGDYGYTF

size: .
J: TRBJ1-3
D: .
V: TRBV23-1
DNA: TGCGCCAGCAGTACTAAAACAAAGGGAGGCTCTGGAAACACCATATATTTT
CDR3: CASSTKTKGGSGNTIYF

size: .
J: TRBJ2-3
D: TRBD1
V: TRBV18
DNA: TGTGCCAGCTCAACTGAGGGGGCGGCTGTAGGGGATACGCAGTATTTT
CDR3: CASSTEGAAVGDTQYF

size: once
J: TRBJ1-2
D: .
V: TRBV7-2
DNA: TGTGCCAGCAGCCCCGGGCCAGGTTCTGGCTACACCTTC
CDR3: CASSPGPGSGYTF

size: .
J: TRBJ1-1
D: .
V: TRBV15
DNA: TGTGCCACGTCCCCGGGACAACTACTTGAAGCTTTCTTT
CDR3: CATSPGQLLEAFF

size: few
J: TRBJ1-1
D: TRBD1
V: TRBV2
DNA: TGTGCCAGCAGTGGATTTCAGGGGGCGGCTGAAGCTTTCTTT
CDR3: CASSGFQGAAEAFF

size: .
J: TRBJ2-2
D: .
V: TRBV7-9
DNA: TGTGCCAGCAGCACTGGTGCAGGATTTTTCACCGGGGAGCTGTTTTTT
CDR3: CASSTGAGFFTGELFF

size: .
J: TRBJ1-4
D: .
V: TRBV5-1
DNA: TGCGCCAGCAGCCCAGGGGACTTGGCAGGGTATGAAAAACTGTTTTTT
CDR3: CASSPGDLAGYEKLFF

size: .
J: TRBJ2-5
D: .
V: TRBV7-5
DNA: TGTGCCAGAAGCCATGGGGGGAGGGGGGAGACCCAGTACTTC
CDR3: CARSHGGRGETQYF

size: .
J: TRBJ2-7
D: TRBD2
V: TRBV10-2
DNA: TGCGCCAGCAGTAAGAGCGGGGTTAGCTCCTACGAGCAGTACTTC
CDR3: CASSKSGVSSYEQYF

size: .
J: TRBJ1-2
D: .
V: TRBV6-5
DNA: TGTGCCAGCAGTTATGGCCAGAGAGATGGCTACACCTTC
CDR3: CASSYGQRDGYTF

size: once
J: TRBJ1-1
D: .
V: TRBV7-9
DNA: TGTGCCAGCAGCTTATATAAGGGAACTGAAGCTTTCTTT
CDR3: CASSLYKGTEAFF

size: .
J: TRBJ2-7
D: TRBD1
V: TRBV5-4
DNA: TGTGCCAGCAGCTTTCAGGACAGGCGATCCTACGAGCAGTACTTC
CDR3: CASSFQDRRSYEQYF

size: .
J: TRBJ1-1
D: .
V: TRBV29-1
DNA: TGCAGCTCTAACCCAATGGGAGGGTTGAACACTGAAGCTTTCTTT
CDR3: CSSNPMGGLNTEAFF

size: few
J: TRBJ2-2
D: .
V: TRBV9
DNA: TGTGCCAGCAGCGTAGGAACTAGTCGGGCCGGGGAGCTGTTTTTT
CDR3: CASSVGTSRAGELFF

size: .
J: TRBJ1-6
D: TRBD1
V: TRBV18
DNA: TGTGCCAGCTCACCAAGGGACAGGGGCGTCGATTCACCCCTCCACTTT
CDR3: CASSPRDRGVDSPLHF

size: .
J: TRBJ2-2
D: .
V: TRBV11-2
DNA: TGTGCCAGCAGCTCTGGGGGCGCCGGGGAGCTGTTTTTT
CDR3: CASSSGGAGELFF

size: .
J: TRBJ1-1
D: TRBD1
V: TRBV11-3
DNA: TGTGCCAGCAGCCTCCAGGGGGGGAACACTGAAGCTTTCTTT
CDR3: CASSLQGGNTEAFF

size: once
J: TRBJ1-3
D: .
V: TRBV2
DNA: TGTGCCAGCAAGCCCCAGGGGTCAGCCGGAAACACCATATATTTT
CDR3: CASKPQGSAGNTIYF

size: .
J: TRBJ1-1
D: TRBD1
V: TRBV5-1
DNA: TGCGCCAGCAGCTCGGACAGGGTGGGCACTGAAGCTTTCTTT
CDR3: CASSSDRVGTEAFF

size: .
J: TRBJ1-4
D: .
V: TRBV5-6
DNA: TGTGCCAGCAGACTGGACAGCACCAATGAAAAACTGTTTTTT
CDR3: CASRLDSTNEKLFF

size: .
J: TRBJ1-2
D: .
V: TRBV9
DNA: TGTGCCAGCAGCGTAGTGGGTTCTGGCTACACCTTC
CDR3: CASSVVGSGYTF

size: .
J: TRBJ1-5
D: TRBD1
V: TRBV30
DNA: TGTGCCTGGAGTGGGCCAGGGGGGCAGCGCGGCCAGCCCCAGCATTTT
CDR3: CAWSGPGGQRGQPQHF

size: .
J: TRBJ2-5
D: TRBD1
V: TRBV25-1
DNA: TGTGCCAGCAGTGCGGACAGGGGGCGATCGGAGACCCAGTACTTC
CDR3: CASSADRGRSETQYF

size: .
J: TRBJ1-1
D: TRBD1
V: TRBV5-1
DNA: TGCGCCAGCAGCAGGACAGGGGTAGAAACTGAAGCTTTCTTT
CDR3: CASSRTGVETEAFF

size: .
J: TRBJ1-2
D: .
V: TRBV5-1
DNA: TGCGCCAGCTTACCAGACAGAGCTAACTATGGCTACACCTTC
CDR3: CASLPDRANYGYTF

size: .
J: TRBJ2-4
D: .
V: TRBV7-3
DNA: TGTGCCAGCAGCTTAATCGGGGAAAACATTCAGTACTTC
CDR3: CASSLIGENIQYF

size: .
J: TRBJ1-2
D: .
V: TRBV29-1
DNA: TGCAGCGTTGGAGGAGAGGGGCCGGGCTACACCTTC
CDR3: CSVGGEGPGYTF

size: .
J: TRBJ1-6
D: .
V: TRBV6-5
DNA: TGTGCCAGCAGTTACTCGTCCCGGACAGTTTATTCACCCCTCCACTTT
CDR3: CASSYSSRTVYSPLHF

size: .
J: TRBJ1-1
D: .
V: TRBV27
DNA: TGTGCCAGCAGCAACGGAATGGGTAGGGGTGAAGCTTTCTTT
CDR3: CASSNGMGRGEAFF

size: .
J: TRBJ1-5
D: TRBD1
V: TRBV7-9
DNA: TGTGCCAGCAGTCGGGACAGCCATCAGCCCCAGCATTTT
CDR3: CASSRDSHQPQHF

size: .
J: TRBJ1-6
D: TRBD1
V: TRBV25-1
DNA: TGTGCCAGCAGTGAAAGGCAGGGGGCGGCCACCTATAATTCACCCCTCCACTTT
CDR3: CASSERQGAATYNSPLHF

size: .
J: TRBJ2-5
D: .
V: TRBV2
DNA: TGTGCCAGCAGTGAATTTCGAGAGACCCAGTACTTC
CDR3: CASSEFRETQYF

size: few
J: TRBJ1-1
D: .
V: TRBV18
DNA: TGTGCCAGCTCCGCAGGGCAGAGAGATCAAGCTTTCTTT
CDR3: CASSAGQRDQAFF

size: .
J: TRBJ2-2
D: TRBD1
V: TRBV4-1
DNA: TGCGCCAGCAGCCAAGCAGGGGGGAACACCGGGGAGCTGTTTTTT
CDR3: CASSQAGGNTGELFF

size: few
J: TRBJ2-3
D: TRBD2
V: TRBV27
DNA: TGTGCCAGCAGTTTCCGCGGGAGTGACACAGATACGCAGTATTTT
CDR3: CASSFRGSDTDTQYF

size: .
J: TRBJ1-2
D: .
V: TRBV2
DNA: TGTGCCAGCAGACGGGACACGGGATATGCAGGCTACACCTTC
CDR3: CASRRDTGYAGYTF

size: .
J: TRBJ2-5
D: .
V: TRBV7-8
DNA: TGTGCCAGCAGCCCCGGAGGCGGACAGAGCACAAAGACCCAGTACTTC
CDR3: CASSPGGGQSTKTQYF

size: .
J: TRBJ1-5
D: TRBD1
V: TRBV7-9
DNA: TGTGCCAGCAGCTCGACAGGGCCGGGAAATCAGCCCCAGCATTTT
CDR3: CASSSTGPGNQPQHF

size: .
J: TRBJ2-2
D: .
V: TRBV11-2
DNA: TGTGCCAGCAGCTTCGGGCTGATTAACACCGGGGAGCTGTTTTTT
CDR3: CASSFGLINTGELFF

size: few
J: TRBJ2-5
D: TRBD2
V: TRBV19
DNA: TGTGCCAGTAGTAGGATACGAAGACTAGCGGGGATTGGAGAGACCCAGTACTTC
CDR3: CASSRIRRLAGIGETQYF

size: .
J: TRBJ1-3
D: .
V: TRBV5-5
DNA: TGTGCCAGCAGGCGCGTCGCCGGAAACACCATATATTTT
CDR3: CASRRVAGNTIYF

size: .
J: TRBJ1-2
D: .
V: TRBV9
DNA: TGTGCCAGCAGCCCCCGGCGGGGGAACTATGGCTACACCTTC
CDR3: CASSPRRGNYGYTF

size: once
J: TRBJ2-3
D: .
V: TRBV7-3
DNA: TGTGCCAGCAGCACCCTAGAGGCTAATACGCAGTATTTT
CDR3: CASSTLEANTQYF

size: .
J: TRBJ1-1
D: TRBD1
V: TRBV6-6
DNA: TGTGCCAGCAGTACCCGGGACAGCATGAACACTGAAGCTTTCTTT
CDR3: CASSTRDSMNTEAFF

size: .
J: TRBJ1-4
D: .
V: TRBV20-1
DNA: TGCAGTGCCTCGTCAGGGGAAAAACTGTTTTTT
CDR3: CSASSGEKLFF